The clone carrying this TCR beta chain was recorded a few times. Antigen specificity is unknown. This entry is derived from a study of T cells after yellow fever vaccination. Study-level findings and limits: Contaminating bulk clonotypes could be abundant in FACS-sorted repertoires. Weaker overall was a secondary response that nonetheless peaked faster, on day 5 versus 15. A large majority of primary-vaccination clones showed up again after the booster (approximately 96% CD4, approximately 90% CD8).

V lost 4 bases to trimming and J lost 5 bases; unmatched junction nucleotides: 8. Germline V gene data show CDR1 as SGHTA and CDR2 as FQGNSA. The CDR3 is 16 amino acids. For TCR, cDNA came from 5'RACE template switching, which added a universal primer site and UMIs. MiXCR, applied by TCRdb to the 5' RACE reads, yields one record per CDR3 protein. The sample includes 150,000 to 200,000 distinct CDR3 sequences, around 9.7% of them seen just once. This sequence originates from a man between 18 and 29 years old who received the YFV17D yellow fever vaccine. Sample: CD8+ T cells sorted from PBMCs, taken 45 days after the yellow fever booster vaccination. This chain connects TRBV7-2 to TRBJ2-2; TRBD2 aligns across 9 bases. CDR3 coding DNA: TGTGCCAGCAGCTGGGAGCGGGGGGCAGGGACCGGGGAGCTGTTTTTT. Translation: CASSWERGAGTGELFF.